Here is one TCR beta chain with its context. This sample is drawn from a study of control samples from healthy donors and cancer patients. V lost 7 bases to trimming and J lost 0 bases, with 13 bases between them. The CDR3 spans 15 residues. The germline V gene has CDR1 MDHEN and CDR2 SYDVKM. Using immunoSEQ multiplex PCR, the repertoire was profiled, and TCRdb retains in-frame clones only, with some absent. The table includes 170,000 or so clones, 85% to 95% detected once. Input material: blood. This TCR derives from a man between 18 and 35 years old in good health. This chain connects TRBV28 to TRBJ1-5, with no clear D. The chain's CDR3 is CASNQQRDSNQPQHF. The CDR3 nucleotides read TGTGCCAGCAATCAACAGAGAGATAGCAATCAGCCCCAGCATTTT.